One TCR beta chain is described in this entry. This CDR3 contains 13 residues. V shed 1 base and J shed 2 bases, with 5 bases lying between them. Germline CDR1 reads SGHDN; CDR2 reads FVKESK. The entry originates in a study of response to subunit inactivated influenza vaccine. Each CDR3 protein is one row after TCRdb ran MiXCR on the RT-PCR reads. The table lists over 150,000 distinct CDR3 sequences, approximately 15% of them singletons, with about 26% in the top ten. This receptor was identified in a man in his fifties who received an inactivated influenza vaccine. The rearrangement joins TRBV14 to TRBJ2-5; D not certain. Sequenced here: CD8+ T cells sorted from PBMCs, sampled 4 to 6 days after vaccination. The chain's CDR3 is CASSQGPQETQYF. The DNA of the CDR3 is TGTGCCAGCAGCCAAGGCCCACAAGAGACCCAGTACTTC.